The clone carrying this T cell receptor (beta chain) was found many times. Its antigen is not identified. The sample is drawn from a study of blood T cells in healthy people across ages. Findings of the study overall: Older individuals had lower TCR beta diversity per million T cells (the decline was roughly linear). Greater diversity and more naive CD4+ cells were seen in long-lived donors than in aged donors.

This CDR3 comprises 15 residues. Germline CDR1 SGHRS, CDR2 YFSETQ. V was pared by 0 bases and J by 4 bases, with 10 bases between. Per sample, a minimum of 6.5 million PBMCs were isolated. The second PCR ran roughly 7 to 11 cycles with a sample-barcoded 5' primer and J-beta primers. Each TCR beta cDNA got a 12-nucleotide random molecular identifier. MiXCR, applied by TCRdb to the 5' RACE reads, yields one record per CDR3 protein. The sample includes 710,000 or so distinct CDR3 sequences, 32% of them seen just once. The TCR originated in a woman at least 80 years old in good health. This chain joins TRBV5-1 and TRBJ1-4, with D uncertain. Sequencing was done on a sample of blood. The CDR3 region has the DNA TGCGCCAGCAGCTTGGACGACATGATTAATGAAAAACTGTTTTTT. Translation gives CASSLDDMINEKLFF.